This T cell receptor (beta chain) was identified during a study of naive and memory T cell subsets. This clonotype has a handful of counts. The antigen remains unidentified. Both TRBC1 and TRBC2 were covered by a beta constant-region primer of two equimolar oligonucleotides. Four rounds of PCR amplified the ligated cDNA using nested alpha and beta constant-region primers plus SP2. TCRdb analysed the UMI-ligation and nested PCR reads with MiXCR anew, one entry per CDR3 protein. The data show about 140,000 distinct CDR3 sequences, roughly a fifth seen once. General observations from the study: Possibly reflecting memory cells re-expressing CD45RA, a few larger clonotypes occurred in naive repertoires, especially CD8.

V was pared by 5 bases and J by 4 bases, with 2 bases of the junction left unmatched. Germline loops: CDR1 MNHEY, CDR2 SMNVEV (reference sequence). The CDR3 contains 14 residues. The V gene is TRBV27, the J gene TRBJ2-1, with 10 bases lining up with TRBD2. Source material: naive CD8+ T cells from blood. This receptor was obtained from a human donor in good health. The CDR3 DNA sequence: TGTGCCAGCAGTGCTAGCGGGAGTTACAATGAGCAGTTCTTC. It specifies CASSASGSYNEQFF.